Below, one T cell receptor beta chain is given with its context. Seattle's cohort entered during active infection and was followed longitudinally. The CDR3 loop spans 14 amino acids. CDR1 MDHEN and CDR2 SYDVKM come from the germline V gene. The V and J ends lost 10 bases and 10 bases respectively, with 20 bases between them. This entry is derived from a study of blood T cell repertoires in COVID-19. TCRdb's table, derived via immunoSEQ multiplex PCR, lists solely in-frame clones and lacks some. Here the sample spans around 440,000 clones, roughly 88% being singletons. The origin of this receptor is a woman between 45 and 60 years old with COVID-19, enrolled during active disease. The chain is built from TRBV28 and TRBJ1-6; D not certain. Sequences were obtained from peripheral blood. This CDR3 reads CATRPGAEGSPLHF. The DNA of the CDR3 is TGTGCCACCCGTCCCGGAGCGGAAGGATCACCCCTCCACTTT.